This T cell receptor beta chain was sequenced in a study of blood T cell repertoires in COVID-19. Study information: T cells, B-cell-depleted T cells, or PBMCs supplied cDNA or gDNA.

As processed by the authors: Researchers report that nucleated cell counts were estimated from reference gene primer amplification. Libraries were prepared by immunoSEQ multiplex PCR; TCRdb keeps only in-frame clonotypes and omits some of them. V and J calls and clone size come straight from that table; D and trimming were deduced from the DNA. Of 450,000 to 500,000 clones listed, about nine tenths are singletons. Recruitment covered over 20 US areas and drew participants whose ages spanned about 18 to 95 years. The sample consisted of PBMCs or T cells enriched from blood (not recorded which). The receptor was isolated from a woman aged 55-69 years who had recovered from COVID-19.

The CDR3: CASSIVGGGTYNEQFF. CDR3 sequence (DNA): TGTGCCAGTAGTATAGTAGGCGGGGGGACCTACAATGAGCAGTTCTTC. The rearrangement joins TRBV19 to TRBJ2-1; 8 positions match TRBD2. This CDR3 is 16 amino acids long. Per germline, CDR1 LNHDA and CDR2 SQIVND (reference sequence). The V gene end was trimmed by 1 base and the J gene end by 2 bases; junction bases not matched to a gene: 4.